This TCR beta chain was captured in a study of beta chain features in type 1 diabetes. What was sequenced were expressed TCRB transcripts, since all of the isolated RNA had been reverse transcribed. Method: immunoSEQ multiplex PCR; TCRdb's copy keeps in-frame clones and lacks some. The sample includes about 340,000 clones, approximately 8% seen only once; the top ten take under 0.5%. V gave up 2 bases and J gave up 4 bases, with 8 bases separating them. The CDR3 extends over 13 amino acids. The germline gives CDR1 SGHDN, CDR2 FVKESK. This clone was seen ten or more times. The sample carries other DNA sequences with the same CDR3. The authors obtained over 98% purity in all sorted populations.

Sequences were obtained from central memory CD4+ T cells from blood. The rearrangement links TRBV14 to TRBJ1-1; a weak D match, TRBD1 (5 bases). The clonotype comes from a woman aged 18-29 years in good health. The CDR3 sequence is CASSQQGSTEAFF. CDR3 nucleotides: TGTGCCAGCAGCCAACAGGGTTCCACTGAAGCTTTCTTT.